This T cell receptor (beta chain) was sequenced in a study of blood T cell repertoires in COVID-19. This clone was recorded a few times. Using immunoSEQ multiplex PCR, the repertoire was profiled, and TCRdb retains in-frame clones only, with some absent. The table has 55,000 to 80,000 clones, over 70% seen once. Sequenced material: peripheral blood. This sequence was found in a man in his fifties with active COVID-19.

CDR3 protein: CASSLGLAATYNEQFF. The CDR3 DNA is TGCGCCAGCAGCTTGGGACTAGCGGCCACCTACAATGAGCAGTTCTTC. The chain has TRBV5-1 and TRBJ2-1; 9 bases fit TRBD2. CDR1 and CDR2 (germline): SGHRS, YFSETQ. J gave up 2 bases and V 0 bases, and 3 bases lay outside the gene matches. The CDR3 is 16 residues long.